One and the same sample provided the 25 T cell receptor beta chains below, sequenced in a study of T cell responses to AZD1222 COVID-19 vaccine. Profiling relied on immunoSEQ multiplex PCR, and the TCRdb table lists in-frame clones only, not all of them. This sample yields approximately 120,000 clones, of which under 95% are seen a single time; around 3.1% belongs to the top ten. The sequencing here drew on peripheral blood, taken on day 0 of AZD1222 vaccination. These receptors all come from an adult in good health.

This clone was picked up a small number of times. This chain uses TRBV19 with TRBJ2-7; TRBD2 matches at 8 bases. The CDR3 runs to 15 residues. Germline trimming cut 2 bases from V and 2 bases from J; bases unmatched to any gene: 5. CDR1 and CDR2 (germline): LNHDA, SQIVND (reference sequence). The CDR3 DNA is TGTGCCAGTAGTATATTTGCGGGAGGAACCTACGAGCAGTACTTC. It specifies CASSIFAGGTYEQYF.

The chain employs TRBV6-5 and TRBJ2-1; D perhaps matches TRBD2 (6 bases). Trimming stripped 8 bases from V and 2 bases from J, with 10 bases between. This CDR3 has 13 amino acids. The germline gives CDR1 MNHEY, CDR2 SVGAGI. The chain's CDR3 is CASRGSTYNEQFF. CDR3 DNA sequence: TGTGCCAGCCGGGGGAGCACCTACAATGAGCAGTTCTTC.

This chain uses TRBV6-5 with TRBJ1-2; TRBD1 might be the D (5 bases). V was clipped by 6 bases and J by 7 bases, with 15 bases between them. CDR3 length: 13 residues. The V gene's germline CDR1 is MNHEY and CDR2 SVGAGI. The CDR3 sequence: CASSSRDLGGYTF. In DNA, the CDR3 is TGTGCCAGCAGCAGTAGGGACCTCGGTGGCTACACCTTC.

This rearrangement joins TRBV6-2 or TRBV6-3 to TRBJ1-5; possible D gene TRBD1, 6 bases. Germline V gene lookup returns CDR1 MNHEY and CDR2 SVGEGT. The CDR3 has 15 amino acids. With 0 bases removed from V and 5 bases from J, the gap between germline ends came to 11 bases. The CDR3 nucleotides read TGTGCCAGCAGTTACTCGGTCTGGACAGATCAGCCCCAGCATTTT. Its translation is CASSYSVWTDQPQHF.

V gene TRBV4-1 combines with J gene TRBJ1-1; TRBD1 agrees at 7 bases. The length of the CDR3 is 15 residues. CDR1 MGHRA and CDR2 YSYEKL come from the germline V gene. J lost 1 base, V lost 5 bases, and 7 bases had no gene match. CDR3 sequence reads: CASSTETGRNTEAFF. In DNA form, the CDR3 reads TGCGCCAGCAGCACCGAGACAGGGCGGAACACTGAAGCTTTCTTT.

The chain combines TRBV28 with TRBJ2-4; D call uncertain. Germline-derived CDR1 and CDR2 are MDHEN and SYDVKM. This CDR3 has 13 amino acids. V lost 8 bases, J lost 0 bases, and 8 bases lay in between. In nucleotides, the CDR3 is TGTGCCAGCTCCCCGGGAGCCAAAAACATTCAGTACTTC. It specifies CASSPGAKNIQYF.

The genes are TRBV28 and TRBJ1-2; 9 bases align to TRBD1. Germline lookup yields CDR1 MDHEN and CDR2 SYDVKM. V gave up 6 bases and J gave up 12 bases; unmatched junction bases: 11. The CDR3 length is 13 residues. CDR3 loop: CASSPGGTGRDTF. In DNA form, the CDR3 reads TGTGCCAGCAGCCCAGGGGGGACAGGGAGGGACACCTTC.

The chain recombines TRBV10-1 with TRBJ2-5, with D hard to call. From germline, CDR1 is WNHNN and CDR2 SYGVQD (reference sequence). The CDR3 runs 15 residues. Deletions cut 7 bases from V and 5 bases from J, with 20 bases between. This chain's CDR3 is CASTLPGSPGETQYF. Written as DNA, the CDR3 is TGCGCCAGCACACTTCCCGGGTCCCCCGGGGAGACCCAGTACTTC.

V usage is TRBV6-5 and J usage is TRBJ2-2; TRBD2 might be the D (7 bases). The CDR3 contains 14 residues. Germline CDR1 reads MNHEY; CDR2 reads SVGAGI. With 2 bases removed from V and 6 bases from J, the gap between germline ends came to 10 bases. The CDR3 nucleotides are TGTGCCAGCAGTTACAGGGGGGGTTCCGGGGAGCTGTTTTTT. Residues: CASSYRGGSGELFF.

CDR3: CASSQDYAAENTEAFF. Written as DNA, the CDR3 is TGTGCCAGCAGCCAAGATTACGCGGCAGAGAACACTGAAGCTTTCTTT. V and J are TRBV3-1 (or the pseudogene TRBV3-2) and TRBJ1-1; D uncertain. V was trimmed by 0 bases and J by 1 base, leaving 12 bases between them. Germline values: CDR1 LGHDT, CDR2 YNNKEL (reference sequence). The CDR3 totals 16 residues.

V usage is TRBV2 and J usage is TRBJ1-6; D gene unclear. The CDR3 runs to 15 residues. Germline-derived CDR1 and CDR2 are SNHLY and FYNNEI. The ends were cut back, 3 bases at V and 4 bases at J, with 10 bases in the middle. CDR3 sequence reads: CASSDRPVYNSPLHF. The CDR3 DNA is TGTGCCAGCAGTGACAGACCCGTTTATAATTCACCCCTCCACTTT. The whole variable domain, remainder taken from reference TRBV2 and TRBJ1-6, is EPEVTQTPSHQVTQMGQEVILRCVPISNHLYFYWYRQILGQKVEFLVSFYNNEISEKSEIFDDQFSVERPDGSNFTLKIRSTKLEDSAMYFCASSDRPVYNSPLHFGNGTRLTVT.

V gene TRBV19 combines with J gene TRBJ2-2; D gene ambiguous. V dropped 4 bases and J dropped 4 bases, with 16 bases sitting between them. This CDR3 spans 16 amino acids. Germline CDR1 reads LNHDA; CDR2 reads SQIVND (reference sequence). CDR3 loop: CASSRAGQARTGELFF. As DNA, the CDR3 is TGTGCCAGTAGTAGGGCAGGTCAGGCCCGCACCGGGGAGCTGTTTTTT. The full variable domain, rest sourced from reference TRBV19 and TRBJ2-2, is DGGITQSPKYLFRKEGQNVTLSCEQNLNHDAMYWYRQDPGQGLRLIYYSQIVNDFQKGDIAEGYSVSREKKESFPLTVTSAQKNPTAFYLCASSRAGQARTGELFFGEGSRLTVL.

The rearrangement joins TRBV25-1 to TRBJ1-2, with 9 bases aligning to TRBD1. Germline CDR1 MGHDK, CDR2 SYGVNS. Trimming cost V 7 bases and J 7 bases; bases outside gene matches: 16. This CDR3 is built from 16 residues. In DNA form, the CDR3 reads TGTGCCAGCACTCCGGGACAGGGATGGTTATTTGGTGGCTACACCTTC. Its protein product is CASTPGQGWLFGGYTF.

The V call is TRBV18, the J call TRBJ1-5; 8 bases line up with TRBD1. Per the germline V gene, CDR1 is KGHSH and CDR2 is LQKENI. V shed 6 bases and J 10 bases; nucleotides not matched to a gene: 8. CDR3 length: 13 residues. In nucleotides, the CDR3 is TGTGCCAGCTCTCCTGGACAGGGCCAACCCCAGCATTTT. Its translation is CASSPGQGQPQHF.

In its sample, this clone is medium-sized. The V call is TRBV5-1, the J call TRBJ2-7; 8 bases fit TRBD1. This CDR3 spans 14 amino acids. With 4 bases clipped from V and 4 bases from J, the junction kept 7 bases outside the gene matches. CDR1 is SGHRS and CDR2 is YFSETQ in the germline V gene. The CDR3 DNA is TGCGCCAGCAGCACCGGGACAGGATTATACGAGCAGTACTTC. Translation: CASSTGTGLYEQYF.

V and J are TRBV19 and TRBJ2-2; 12 bases align to TRBD1. Trimming removed 4 bases from V and 4 bases from J; junction bases left unmatched: 7. CDR3 length equals 17 residues. Germline V gene data show CDR1 as LNHDA and CDR2 as SQIVND (reference sequence). The DNA of the CDR3 is TGTGCCAGTAGTAAGGGACAGGGGGCGCTGGGCACCGGGGAGCTGTTTTTT. Translating gives CASSKGQGALGTGELFF.

This chain joins TRBV12-3 or TRBV12-4 and TRBJ1-4, with D possibly being TRBD1 (6 bases). The CDR3 sequence is 13 residues long. Trimming removed 5 bases at V and 2 bases at J, with 6 bases between. CDR3 protein: CASSGQTNEKLFF. DNA of the CDR3: TGTGCCAGCAGTGGACAGACTAATGAAAAACTGTTTTTT.

J is TRBJ2-1 and V is TRBV7-3; 7 nucleotides line up with TRBD2. The CDR3 contains 14 residues. Germline-derived CDR1 and CDR2 are SGHTA and FQGTGA. The V gene end was trimmed by 5 bases and the J gene end by 7 bases; junction bases not matched to a gene: 8. CDR3 region: CASSQETSPNEQFF. Here the CDR3 DNA reads TGTGCCAGCAGCCAAGAGACTAGCCCGAATGAGCAGTTCTTC.

The chain couples TRBV9 to TRBJ1-4, with D maybe TRBD1 (5 bases). The CDR3 has 16 amino acids. Germline V gives CDR1 SGDLS, CDR2 YYNGEE. V gave up 0 bases and J gave up 4 bases, with 13 bases separating them. CDR3 loop: CASSVGAGRLNEKLFF. In DNA form, the CDR3 reads TGTGCCAGCAGCGTAGGGGCGGGACGGCTTAATGAAAAACTGTTTTTT.

The chain carries TRBV5-1 and TRBJ1-5; no firm D call. The V and J ends lost 0 bases and 4 bases respectively, with 5 bases between them. This CDR3 has 13 amino acids. Germline V CDR1 and CDR2: SGHRS, YFSETQ. The CDR3 bases are TGCGCCAGCAGCTTGGTAGGGAATCAGCCCCAGCATTTT. As protein: CASSLVGNQPQHF.

The chain links TRBV5-1 to TRBJ2-1; 15 bases match TRBD2. Looked up from germline, CDR1 is SGHRS and CDR2 is YFSETQ. V lost 4 bases and J lost 8; bases outside the gene matches: 10. The CDR3 is 17 amino acids. The CDR3 spells CASSLGTSGRMRDEQFF. CDR3 in DNA: TGCGCCAGCAGCCTGGGGACTAGCGGGAGGATGAGGGATGAGCAGTTCTTC.

The chain joins TRBV3-1 (or the pseudogene TRBV3-2) to TRBJ2-2, with 7 bases aligning to TRBD2. The J segment lost 9 bases and the V segment lost 4 bases, leaving 8 bases of the junction unmatched. This CDR3 contains 14 residues. Germline V gene lookup returns CDR1 LGHDT and CDR2 YNNKEL (reference sequence). CDR3 nucleotide sequence: TGTGCCAGCAGCCCACTAGCGTCCGTCAGGGAGCTGTTTTTT. Protein product: CASSPLASVRELFF.

The chain has TRBV6-6 and TRBJ1-1, with a tentative D call TRBD1 (5 bases). This CDR3 is built from 12 residues. Trimming removed 5 bases at V and 5 bases at J, with 9 bases between. From germline, CDR1 is MNHNY and CDR2 SVGAGI (reference sequence). CDR3 coding DNA: TGTGCCAGCAGTAGGTCAGGGACTGAAGCTTTCTTT. Translating gives CASSRSGTEAFF.

The gene calls are TRBV25-1 and TRBJ1-1; the D is unclear. Germline CDR1 reads MGHDK; CDR2 reads SYGVNS. Trimming stripped 8 bases from V and 0 bases from J, with 7 bases between. The CDR3 extends over 12 amino acids. In DNA, the CDR3 is TGTGCCAGCGGTCGGATGAACACTGAAGCTTTCTTT. Translation: CASGRMNTEAFF.

The rearrangement links TRBV4-2 to TRBJ2-7; 10 bases agree with TRBD2. Germline V CDR1 and CDR2: LGHNA, YNFKEQ. Trimming at V came to 0 bases and at J to 7 bases, leaving 6 bases not matched to a gene. The CDR3 covers 15 residues. The DNA for the CDR3 is TGTGCCAGCAGCCAAGATCTAGCGGGAGATTATGAGCAGTACTTC. It is translated as CASSQDLAGDYEQYF.